Following are 26 T cell receptor beta chains from one sample sequenced in a study of T cell responses to AZD1222 COVID-19 vaccine. TCRdb's copy holds only in-frame clones and misses some; the assay was immunoSEQ multiplex PCR. The table records about 120,000 clones, about 85% of them present only once. The source material was peripheral blood, sampled 28 days after the second AZD1222 dose. These receptors were collected from an adult who received the AZD1222 COVID-19 vaccine.

The chain has TRBV28 and TRBJ2-3, with 13 bases aligning to TRBD2. Germline V CDR1 and CDR2: MDHEN, SYDVKM. This CDR3 contains 18 residues. V trimming: 2 bases; J trimming: 1 base; junction bases outside the gene matches: 6. This chain's CDR3 is CASSLSMGLAGRTDTQYF. DNA for the CDR3: TGTGCCAGCAGTTTAAGTATGGGACTAGCGGGGCGCACAGATACGCAGTATTTT.

This rearrangement joins TRBV5-1 to TRBJ2-5; TRBD2 matches at 10 bases. The CDR3 length is 16 residues. Per germline, CDR1 SGHRS and CDR2 YFSETQ. J lost 5 bases, V lost 0 bases, and 7 bases had no gene match. CDR3 bases: TGCGCCAGCAGCTTGGCCAGCGGGGGGGCAATCGAGACCCAGTACTTC. Residues: CASSLASGGAIETQYF.

V usage is TRBV18 and J usage is TRBJ2-2; D might be TRBD1 (6 bases). Germline CDR1 reads KGHSH; CDR2 reads LQKENI. The V end lost 0 bases, the J end lost 6 bases, and 11 bases lay between the germline ends. CDR3 length: 15 amino acids. The CDR3 reads CASSPPGTNSGELFF. The DNA for the CDR3 is TGTGCCAGCTCACCACCCGGGACAAACTCCGGGGAGCTGTTTTTT.

The chain combines TRBV24-1 with TRBJ1-2; TRBD1 matches at 8 bases. The CDR3 sequence is 16 residues long. Germline trimming cut 3 bases from V and 4 bases from J; bases unmatched to any gene: 9. Germline V CDR1 and CDR2: KGHDR, SFDVKD. CDR3 protein: CATSDTGTGGLYGYTF. For the CDR3, the DNA is TGTGCCACCAGTGATACCGGGACAGGCGGCCTCTATGGCTACACCTTC.

The chain combines TRBV5-1 with TRBJ1-2; D not certain. Trimming took 3 bases from V and 6 from J, leaving 12 bases between them. The CDR3 is made up of 13 amino acids. Looked up from germline, CDR1 is SGHRS and CDR2 is YFSETQ. CDR3 loop: CASSSGSADGYTF. The CDR3 DNA is TGCGCCAGCAGCTCTGGGAGTGCGGATGGCTACACCTTC.

The chain couples TRBV7-2 to TRBJ1-4, with D unresolved. The length of the CDR3 is 14 residues. In germline, CDR1 is SGHTA, CDR2 FQGNSA. V was pared by 3 bases and J by 1 base, with 6 bases between. In DNA, the CDR3 is TGTGCCAGCAGCTTTTCAGTAACTAATGAAAAACTGTTTTTT. It yields the protein CASSFSVTNEKLFF.

This chain links TRBV24-1 with TRBJ1-5, with TRBD1 identical over 8 bases. V shed 3 bases and J 4 bases; nucleotides not matched to a gene: 10. This CDR3 is 17 amino acids long. Germline V gene lookup returns CDR1 KGHDR and CDR2 SFDVKD. CDR3 coding DNA: TGTGCCACCAGTGATCCCCGGACGACAGGGGTTAATCAGCCCCAGCATTTT. This sequence encodes CATSDPRTTGVNQPQHF.

The chain is built from TRBV5-1 and TRBJ1-2; TRBD1 matches 12 bases. CDR1 is SGHRS, CDR2 YFSETQ, per germline. The CDR3 is 16 amino acids. V was pared by 0 bases and J by 4 bases, with 4 bases of the junction left unmatched. CDR3 amino acids: CASSLAGQGAGYGYTF. The DNA for the CDR3 is TGCGCCAGCAGCTTGGCGGGACAGGGGGCTGGCTATGGCTACACCTTC.

The chain employs TRBV2 and TRBJ1-2, with a weak D call TRBD1 (5 bases). The CDR3 is made up of 13 amino acids. The germline V gene encodes CDR1 SNHLY and CDR2 FYNNEI. Trimming cost V 2 bases and J 4 bases, with 8 bases left between them. This CDR3 is CASSELGGYGYTF. For the CDR3, the DNA is TGTGCCAGCAGTGAACTGGGGGGCTATGGCTACACCTTC.

The chain joins TRBV4-2 to TRBJ1-5; possibly TRBD1 for D (5 bases). CDR1 is LGHNA, CDR2 YNFKEQ, per germline. The CDR3 runs 16 residues. Trimming stripped 0 bases from V and 6 bases from J, with 15 bases between. CDR3 nucleotides: TGTGCCAGCAGCCAAGATCAGTCAGGGAGGGGTCAGCCCCAGCATTTT. Translation: CASSQDQSGRGQPQHF.

V and J are TRBV25-1 and TRBJ2-1; a weak D match, TRBD2 (7 bases). This CDR3 contains 17 residues. Germline values: CDR1 MGHDK, CDR2 SYGVNS. V lost 0 bases, J lost 5 bases, and 17 bases lay in between. CDR3 coding DNA: TGTGCCAGCAGTGAATATAAAGGGAGGGGGTTAGACAATGAGCAGTTCTTC. This encodes CASSEYKGRGLDNEQFF.

The chain recombines TRBV2 with TRBJ1-2; TRBD1 is a possible D gene (6 bases). The CDR3 is made up of 14 amino acids. From germline, CDR1 is SNHLY and CDR2 FYNNEI. The V end lost 4 bases, the J end lost 8 bases, and 17 bases lay between the germline ends. CDR3 DNA sequence: TGTGCCAGCAGTGTGGGGGGGCGCCTAGGCGGCTACACCTTC. This gives the protein CASSVGGRLGGYTF.

This chain joins TRBV28 and TRBJ1-5; tentative D call: TRBD1 (5 bases). Germline V gene sequence: CDR1 MDHEN, CDR2 SYDVKM. This CDR3 comprises 14 residues. V was pared by 5 bases and J by 5 bases, with 13 bases between. The CDR3 here is CASSGPQGYQPQHF. As DNA, the CDR3 is TGTGCCAGCAGTGGACCGCAGGGTTATCAGCCCCAGCATTTT.

The chain joins TRBV4-3 to TRBJ2-7; 7 bases match TRBD1. J was trimmed by 7 bases and V by 0 bases; bases with no gene match: 21. This CDR3 has 19 residues. Germline V CDR1 and CDR2: LGHNA, YSLEER. The CDR3 DNA follows: TGCGCCAGCAGCCAAGATCTGGGAAGGGGGCTACCAACCATTACGGAGCAGTACTTC. It translates to CASSQDLGRGLPTITEQYF.

The V and J genes are TRBV7-2 and TRBJ1-4, with 7 nucleotides matching TRBD1. V gave up 5 bases and J gave up 5 bases; unmatched junction bases: 5. The length of the CDR3 is 14 residues. Germline loops: CDR1 SGHTA, CDR2 FQGNSA. CDR3 DNA sequence: TGTGCCAGCAGCGTCTGGGGACAGAATGAAAAACTGTTTTTT. This encodes CASSVWGQNEKLFF.

This rearrangement joins TRBV5-1 to TRBJ2-3; D is perhaps TRBD2 (5 bases). The CDR3 runs to 16 residues. Trimming left V 3 bases short and J 4 bases short, with 18 bases between. CDR1 and CDR2 (germline): SGHRS, YFSETQ. The CDR3 sequence is CASSSQVLGGADTQYF. The CDR3, as DNA: TGCGCCAGCAGCTCGCAGGTACTAGGTGGAGCAGATACGCAGTATTTT.

This chain links TRBV30 with TRBJ2-7; TRBD2 matches 11 bases. The CDR3 sequence is 17 residues long. Germline V gene lookup returns CDR1 GTSNPN and CDR2 SVGIG (reference sequence). V lost 0 bases, J lost 0 bases, and 7 bases stayed unmatched. The CDR3 nucleotides read TGTGCCTGGAGTGTACAACTAGCGGGGGCAACCTCCTACGAGCAGTACTTC. It encodes CAWSVQLAGATSYEQYF.

The chain combines TRBV21-1 with TRBJ1-1; the table names TRBD1, a call not compared with the DNA. TRBV21-1 counts as a pseudogene. The CDR3 has 16 residues. CDR3 sequence reads: CASSKEDSSSNTEAFF. For the CDR3, the DNA is TGTGCCAGCAGCAAAGAGGACAGTTCGTCGAACACTGAAGCTTTCTTT.

The chain recombines TRBV12-3 or TRBV12-4 with TRBJ2-3; the D is unclear. V was shortened by 3 bases and J by 2 bases, with 3 bases between the two germline ends. This CDR3 region has 12 residues. CDR3 amino acids: CASSFYTDTQYF. The CDR3 nucleotides read TGTGCCAGCAGTTTCTACACAGATACGCAGTATTTT.

V and J are TRBV6-2 or TRBV6-3 and TRBJ1-1, with unresolved D. This CDR3 has 14 amino acids. The V gene lost 3 bases and the J gene lost 0 bases, with 8 bases spanning the gap. Germline V gives CDR1 MNHEY, CDR2 SVGEGT. The CDR3: CASSYGDMNTEAFF. In DNA, the CDR3 is TGTGCCAGCAGTTATGGAGATATGAACACTGAAGCTTTCTTT.

The chain has TRBV9 and TRBJ2-5; 8 bases fit TRBD2. The V segment lost 0 bases and the J segment 5 bases; nucleotides outside the gene matches: 6. The CDR3 covers 15 residues. In germline, CDR1 is SGDLS, CDR2 YYNGEE. The CDR3 DNA reads as TGTGCCAGCAGCGTAGTGGTCGGGGGGGCTGAGACCCAGTACTTC. Protein: CASSVVVGGAETQYF.

This clone was counted once. The chain couples TRBV6-2 or TRBV6-3 to TRBJ2-7; perhaps TRBD1 as D (5 bases). The V and J ends lost 4 bases and 6 bases respectively, with 13 bases between them. The CDR3 runs 13 residues. Germline CDR1 MNHEY, CDR2 SVGEGT. CDR3 residues: CASSWGGSLEQYF. DNA of the CDR3: TGTGCCAGCAGTTGGGGCGGTTCACTCGAGCAGTACTTC.

The chain is built from TRBV15 and TRBJ2-5, with TRBD2 matching 10 bases. CDR1 is LNHNV, CDR2 YYDKDF, per germline (reference sequence). This CDR3 is 15 amino acids long. Trimming removed 5 bases from V and 4 bases from J; junction bases left unmatched: 7. CDR3 protein: CATSRSSGGRETQYF. DNA of the CDR3: TGTGCCACCAGCCGCTCTAGCGGGGGAAGAGAGACCCAGTACTTC. The variable domain in full, with the rest retrieved from reference TRBV15 and TRBJ2-5, is DAMVIQNPRYQVTQFGKPVTLSCSQTLNHNVMYWYQQKSSQAPKLLFHYYDKDFNNEADTPDNFQSRRPNTSFCFLDIRSPGLGDTAMYLCATSRSSGGRETQYFGPGTRLLVL.

J is TRBJ2-7 and V is TRBV5-8; 7 bases agree with TRBD1. This CDR3 has 15 residues. Germline V gene lookup returns CDR1 SGHTS and CDR2 YDEGEE. The ends lost 2 bases at V and 2 bases at J; junction bases unmatched: 7. The CDR3 protein is CASSLRQGKTYEQYF. CDR3 nucleotide sequence: TGTGCCAGCAGCTTAAGACAGGGAAAAACCTACGAGCAGTACTTC. Full variable domain (remainder filled in from reference TRBV5-8 and TRBJ2-7): EAGVTQSPTHLIKTRGQQATLRCSPISGHTSVYWYQQALGLGLQFLLWYDEGEERNRGNFPPRFSGRQFPNYSSELNVNALELEDSALYLCASSLRQGKTYEQYFGPGTRLTVT.

This clone was found a few times. This chain uses TRBV7-9 with TRBJ1-2; unclear D gene. CDR3 length: 14 amino acids. Germline CDR1 and CDR2: SEHNR and FQNEAQ (reference sequence). V lost 5 bases, J lost 4 bases, and 14 bases lay in between. As DNA, the CDR3 is TGTGCCAGCAGCCACACCGGGTTACCCTATGGCTACACCTTC. Translation gives CASSHTGLPYGYTF.

The rearrangement links TRBV10-3 to TRBJ1-6, with D hard to call. The CDR3 length is 13 residues. The V and J ends lost 6 bases and 7 bases respectively, with 10 bases between them. Germline V CDR1 and CDR2: ENHRY, SYGVKD. CDR3 bases: TGTGCCATCAGGGCGGAGTTGAATTCACCCCTCCACTTT. This gives the protein CAIRAELNSPLHF.